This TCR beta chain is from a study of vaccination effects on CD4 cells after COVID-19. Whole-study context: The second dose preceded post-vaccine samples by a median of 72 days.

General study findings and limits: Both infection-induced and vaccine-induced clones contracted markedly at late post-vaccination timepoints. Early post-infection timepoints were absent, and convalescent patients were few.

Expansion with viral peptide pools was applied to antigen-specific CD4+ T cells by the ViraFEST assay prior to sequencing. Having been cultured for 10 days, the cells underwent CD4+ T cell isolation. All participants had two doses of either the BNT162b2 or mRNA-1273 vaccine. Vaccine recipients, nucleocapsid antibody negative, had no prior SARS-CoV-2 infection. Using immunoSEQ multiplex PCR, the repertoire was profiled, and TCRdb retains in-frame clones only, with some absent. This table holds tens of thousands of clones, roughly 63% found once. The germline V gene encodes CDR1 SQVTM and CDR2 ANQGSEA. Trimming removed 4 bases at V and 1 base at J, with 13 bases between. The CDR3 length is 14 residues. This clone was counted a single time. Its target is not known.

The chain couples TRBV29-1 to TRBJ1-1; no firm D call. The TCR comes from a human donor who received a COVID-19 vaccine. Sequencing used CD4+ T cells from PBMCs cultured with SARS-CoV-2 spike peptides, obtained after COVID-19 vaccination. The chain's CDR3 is CSVARTPSNTEAFF. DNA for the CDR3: TGCAGCGTTGCCCGAACCCCCTCGAACACTGAAGCTTTCTTT.